One and the same sample provided the 8 T cell receptor beta chains below, sequenced in a study of shared clonotypes between healthy human individuals. Assay used: immunoSEQ multiplex PCR; TCRdb lists only in-frame clones, some missing. The sample consists of 1.4 million or so clones, approximately 98.5% of them appearing once. The specimen was naive CD4+ T cells sorted from blood. Documented subset: CD45RA+ positively selected. Receptor source: a man aged 30 to 39 in good health.

The chain has TRBV10-3 and TRBJ2-7; 7 nucleotides agree with TRBD1. Germline V CDR1 and CDR2: ENHRY, SYGVKD. V was pared by 10 bases and J by 2 bases, with 11 bases of the junction left unmatched. The CDR3 runs 14 residues. CDR3 protein: CATAYDRETYEQYF. The CDR3 DNA follows: TGTGCCACAGCCTATGACAGGGAGACCTACGAGCAGTACTTC.

The chain recombines TRBV18 with TRBJ2-5; 9 nucleotides line up with TRBD1. This CDR3 is built from 16 residues. Trimming at V came to 3 bases and at J to 0 bases, leaving 5 bases not matched to a gene. Germline CDR1 is KGHSH and CDR2 is LQKENI. The chain's CDR3 is CASSPSTGGYQETQYF. The CDR3 nucleotides are TGTGCCAGCTCACCTTCGACAGGGGGTTACCAAGAGACCCAGTACTTC.

The CDR3 region is CASSLRSLLVAGELFF. In DNA form, the CDR3 reads TGTGCCAGCAGCTTGAGGAGCCTACTAGTCGCCGGGGAGCTGTTTTTT. The chain carries TRBV5-5 and TRBJ2-2; D perhaps matches TRBD2 (5 bases). CDR1 and CDR2 (germline): SGHKS, YYEKEE (reference sequence). V lost 1 base and J 6 bases, leaving 16 bases between the germline ends. The CDR3 has 16 amino acids.

The J gene is TRBJ2-7, the V gene TRBV5-1, with 8 bases aligning to TRBD2. The V and J ends lost 0 bases and 6 bases, in that order; junction bases with no gene match: 8. The CDR3 length is 15 residues. CDR1 SGHRS and CDR2 YFSETQ come from the germline V gene. CDR3 region: CASSLVSVREVEQYF. The CDR3 bases are TGCGCCAGCAGCTTGGTTTCGGTGCGGGAGGTCGAGCAGTACTTC.

V is TRBV27 and J is TRBJ2-7; the D is unclear. The CDR3 is made up of 15 amino acids. Germline V lookup: CDR1 MNHEY, CDR2 SMNVEV (reference sequence). The V and J ends lost 0 bases and 0 bases respectively, with 9 bases between them. The CDR3 DNA reads as TGTGCCAGCAGTTTATCTTGGGTACTCTCCTACGAGCAGTACTTC. Translating it yields CASSLSWVLSYEQYF.

V gene TRBV18 combines with J gene TRBJ2-3; D gene unclear. The ends were cut back, 3 bases at V and 3 bases at J, with 16 bases in the middle. CDR3 length equals 16 residues. The germline V gene has CDR1 KGHSH and CDR2 LQKENI. The CDR3 DNA sequence: TGTGCCAGCTCACCTAACACGGGTCTATCAACAGATACGCAGTATTTT. Translation gives CASSPNTGLSTDTQYF.

The chain links TRBV6-5 to TRBJ1-1, with D unresolved. The CDR3 covers 13 residues. Germline V lookup: CDR1 MNHEY, CDR2 SVGAGI. With 2 bases removed from V and 3 bases from J, the gap between germline ends came to 7 bases. The CDR3 DNA is TGTGCCAGCAGTTACAGGAGGGACACTGAAGCTTTCTTT. Its protein is CASSYRRDTEAFF.

The chain employs TRBV28 and TRBJ2-3, with TRBD2 matching over 8 bases. The CDR3 length is 19 residues. The V gene's germline CDR1 is MDHEN and CDR2 SYDVKM. V was pared by 8 bases and J by 5 bases, with 24 bases of the junction left unmatched. The CDR3 protein is CASPSTAGGPFVWGDTQYF. The CDR3 nucleotides read TGTGCCAGCCCCTCTACTGCGGGGGGCCCCTTCGTATGGGGAGATACGCAGTATTTT.